The T cell receptor beta chain described here comes from a study of glioma-infiltrating T cells after dendritic cell vaccination. About the research overall: At biweekly intervals, patients got three intradermal dendritic cell vaccine injections. Study-wide findings and caveats: The cohort had few patients with full blood and tumor sets.

With regard to this clone: Its antigen is as yet unknown.

The immunoSEQ assay amplified TCRB CDR3 from up to 2 ug DNA. Sequenced by immunoSEQ multiplex PCR; TCRdb stores in-frame clones only, minus some. The sample holds over 55,000 clones, 81% seen once. Sequenced here: blood, sampled before dendritic cell vaccination. This TCR derives from a human donor with glioblastoma.

The CDR3 protein is CASGQGANYGYTF. CDR3 bases: TGTGCCAGCGGACAGGGAGCTAACTATGGCTACACCTTC. The J gene is TRBJ1-2, the V gene TRBV6-6; 8 nucleotides match TRBD1. The CDR3 runs 13 residues. The ends lost 8 bases at V and 0 bases at J; junction bases unmatched: 2. The germline V gene encodes CDR1 MNHNY and CDR2 SVGAGI (reference sequence).